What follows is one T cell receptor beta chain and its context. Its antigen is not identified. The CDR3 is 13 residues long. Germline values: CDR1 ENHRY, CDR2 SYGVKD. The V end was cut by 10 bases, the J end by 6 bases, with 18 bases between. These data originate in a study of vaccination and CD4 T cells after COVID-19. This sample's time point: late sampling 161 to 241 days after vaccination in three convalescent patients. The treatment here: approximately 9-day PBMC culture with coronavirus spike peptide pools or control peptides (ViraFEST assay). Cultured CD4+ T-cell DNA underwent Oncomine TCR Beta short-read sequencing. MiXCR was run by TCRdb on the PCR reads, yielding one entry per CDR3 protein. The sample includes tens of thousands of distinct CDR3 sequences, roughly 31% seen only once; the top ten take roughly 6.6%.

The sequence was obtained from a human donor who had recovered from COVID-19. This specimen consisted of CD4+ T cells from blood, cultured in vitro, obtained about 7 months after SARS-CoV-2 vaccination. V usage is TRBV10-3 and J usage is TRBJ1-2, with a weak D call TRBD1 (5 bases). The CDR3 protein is CATGGRGRDGYTF. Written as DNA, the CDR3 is TGTGCCACCGGCGGCCGGGGGAGGGATGGCTACACCTTC.